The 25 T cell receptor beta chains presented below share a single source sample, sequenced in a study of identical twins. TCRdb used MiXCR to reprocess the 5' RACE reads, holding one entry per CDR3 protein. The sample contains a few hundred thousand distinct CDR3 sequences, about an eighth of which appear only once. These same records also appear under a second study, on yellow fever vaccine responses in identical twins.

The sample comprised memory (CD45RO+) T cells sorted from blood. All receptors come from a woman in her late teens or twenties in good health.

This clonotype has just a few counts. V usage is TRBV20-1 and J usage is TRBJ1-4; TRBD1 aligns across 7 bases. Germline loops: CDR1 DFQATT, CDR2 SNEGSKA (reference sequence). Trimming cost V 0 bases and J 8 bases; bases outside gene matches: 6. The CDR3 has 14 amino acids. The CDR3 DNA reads TGCAGTGCTAGAGATACACAGGGGCGGGAAAAACTGTTTTTT. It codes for CSARDTQGREKLFF.

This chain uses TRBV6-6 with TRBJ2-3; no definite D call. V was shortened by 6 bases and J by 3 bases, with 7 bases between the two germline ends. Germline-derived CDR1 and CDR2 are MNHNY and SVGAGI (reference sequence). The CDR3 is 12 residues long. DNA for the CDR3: TGTGCCAGCAGGCTAGGGACAGATACGCAGTATTTT. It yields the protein CASRLGTDTQYF.

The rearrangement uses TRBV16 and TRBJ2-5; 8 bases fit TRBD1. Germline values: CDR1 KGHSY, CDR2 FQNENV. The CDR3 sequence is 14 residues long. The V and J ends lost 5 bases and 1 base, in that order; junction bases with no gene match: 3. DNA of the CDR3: TGTGCCAGCAGCGACAGGGGATCCCAAGAGACCCAGTACTTC. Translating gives CASSDRGSQETQYF.

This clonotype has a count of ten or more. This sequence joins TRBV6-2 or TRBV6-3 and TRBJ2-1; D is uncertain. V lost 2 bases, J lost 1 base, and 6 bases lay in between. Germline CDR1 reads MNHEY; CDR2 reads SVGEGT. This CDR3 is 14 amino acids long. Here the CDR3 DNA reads TGTGCCAGCAGTTACGATACTTCCTACAATGAGCAGTTCTTC. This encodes CASSYDTSYNEQFF.

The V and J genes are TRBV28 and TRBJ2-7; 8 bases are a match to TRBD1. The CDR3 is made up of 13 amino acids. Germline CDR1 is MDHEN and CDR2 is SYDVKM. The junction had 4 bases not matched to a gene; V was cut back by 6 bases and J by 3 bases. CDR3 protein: CASSRTGIYEQYF. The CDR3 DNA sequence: TGTGCCAGCAGCCGGACAGGGATCTACGAGCAGTACTTC. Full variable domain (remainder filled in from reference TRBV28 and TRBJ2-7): DVKVTQSSRYLVKRTGEKVFLECVQDMDHENMFWYRQDPGLGLRLIYFSYDVKMKEKGDIPEGYSVSREKKERFSLILESASTNQTSMYLCASSRTGIYEQYFGPGTRLTVT.

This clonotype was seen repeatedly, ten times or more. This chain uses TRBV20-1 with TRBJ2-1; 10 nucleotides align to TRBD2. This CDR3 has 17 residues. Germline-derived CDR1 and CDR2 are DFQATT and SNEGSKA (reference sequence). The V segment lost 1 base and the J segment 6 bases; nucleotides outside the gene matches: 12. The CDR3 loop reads CSARAGTSVSRRNEQFF. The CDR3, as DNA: TGCAGTGCTAGAGCCGGGACTAGCGTTTCGAGGCGCAATGAGCAGTTCTTC.

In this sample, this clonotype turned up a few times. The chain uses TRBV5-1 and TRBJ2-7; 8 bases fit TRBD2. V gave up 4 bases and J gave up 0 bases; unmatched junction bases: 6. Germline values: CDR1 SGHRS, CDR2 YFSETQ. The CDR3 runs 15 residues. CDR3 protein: CASSELADSSYEQYF. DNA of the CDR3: TGCGCCAGCAGCGAACTAGCGGACAGCTCCTACGAGCAGTACTTC.

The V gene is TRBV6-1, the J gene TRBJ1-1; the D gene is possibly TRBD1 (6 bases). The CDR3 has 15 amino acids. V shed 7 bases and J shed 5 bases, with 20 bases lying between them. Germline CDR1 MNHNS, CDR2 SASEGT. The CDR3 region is CASIIGGTSGTEAFF. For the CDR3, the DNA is TGTGCCAGCATCATAGGTGGGACATCTGGGACTGAAGCTTTCTTT.

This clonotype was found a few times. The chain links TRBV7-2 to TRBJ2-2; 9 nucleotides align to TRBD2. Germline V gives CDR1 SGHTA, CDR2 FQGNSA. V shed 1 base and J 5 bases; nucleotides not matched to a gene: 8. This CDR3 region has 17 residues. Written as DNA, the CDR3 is TGTGCCAGCAGCTTAGGTCAGAGCGGGAGGAGGACCGGGGAGCTGTTTTTT. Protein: CASSLGQSGRRTGELFF.

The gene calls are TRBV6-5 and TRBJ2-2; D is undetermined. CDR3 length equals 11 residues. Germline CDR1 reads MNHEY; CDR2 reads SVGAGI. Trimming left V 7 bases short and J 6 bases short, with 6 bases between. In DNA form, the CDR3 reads TGTGCCAGCACATGGGCCGGGGAGCTGTTTTTT. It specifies CASTWAGELFF.

The CDR3 DNA follows: TGTGCCAGCAGTGATCCGGGACTCCCGGGTCCGCAGTATTTT. This sequence encodes CASSDPGLPGPQYF. The chain carries TRBV6-4 and TRBJ2-3, with a weak D call TRBD2 (6 bases). Looked up from germline, CDR1 is MRHNA and CDR2 is SNTAGT. Trimming took 3 bases from V and 10 from J, leaving 17 bases between them. This CDR3 contains 14 residues.

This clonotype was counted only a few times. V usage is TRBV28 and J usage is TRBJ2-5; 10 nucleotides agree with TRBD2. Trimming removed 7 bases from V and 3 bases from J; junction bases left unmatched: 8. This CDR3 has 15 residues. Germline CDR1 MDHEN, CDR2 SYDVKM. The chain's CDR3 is CASTELAGVKETQYF. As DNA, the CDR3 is TGTGCCAGCACGGAGCTAGCGGGAGTGAAAGAGACCCAGTACTTC.

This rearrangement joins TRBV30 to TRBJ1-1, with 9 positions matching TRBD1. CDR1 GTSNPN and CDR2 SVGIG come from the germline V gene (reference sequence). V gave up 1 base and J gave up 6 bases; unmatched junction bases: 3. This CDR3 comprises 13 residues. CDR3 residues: CAWSGRDRAEAFF. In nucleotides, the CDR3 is TGTGCCTGGAGTGGCCGGGACAGGGCTGAAGCTTTCTTT.

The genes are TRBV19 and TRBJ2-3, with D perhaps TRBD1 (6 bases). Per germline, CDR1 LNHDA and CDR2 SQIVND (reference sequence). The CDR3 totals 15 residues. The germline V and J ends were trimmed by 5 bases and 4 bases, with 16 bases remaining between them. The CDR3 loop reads CASSPGQGPSDTQYF. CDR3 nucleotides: TGTGCCAGTAGTCCGGGACAAGGGCCATCAGATACGCAGTATTTT.

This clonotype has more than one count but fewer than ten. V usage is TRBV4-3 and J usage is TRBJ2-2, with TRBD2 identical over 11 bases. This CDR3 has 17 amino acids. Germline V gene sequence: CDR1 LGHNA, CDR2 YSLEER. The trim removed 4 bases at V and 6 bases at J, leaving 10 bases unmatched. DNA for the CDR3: TGCGCCAGCAGCCGCGTAACTAGCGGGAGTAACGCCGGGGAGCTGTTTTTT. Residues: CASSRVTSGSNAGELFF.

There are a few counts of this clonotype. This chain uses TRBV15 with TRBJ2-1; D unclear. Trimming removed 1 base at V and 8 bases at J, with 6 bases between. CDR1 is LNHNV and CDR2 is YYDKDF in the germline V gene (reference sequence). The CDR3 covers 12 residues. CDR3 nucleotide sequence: TGTGCCACCAGCAGAGCCGGGCATGAGCAGTTCTTC. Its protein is CATSRAGHEQFF.

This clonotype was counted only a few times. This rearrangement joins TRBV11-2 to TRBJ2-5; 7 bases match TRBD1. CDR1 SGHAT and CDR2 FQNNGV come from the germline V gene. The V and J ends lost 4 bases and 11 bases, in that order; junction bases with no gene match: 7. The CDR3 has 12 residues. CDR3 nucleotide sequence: TGTGCCAGCAGCTCGGGACAGCTGGCTCAGTACTTC. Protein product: CASSSGQLAQYF. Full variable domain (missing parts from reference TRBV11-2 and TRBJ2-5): EAGVAQSPRYKIIEKRQSVAFWCNPISGHATLYWYQQILGQGPKLLIQFQNNGVVDDSQLPKDRFSAERLKGVDSTLKIQPAKLEDSAVYLCASSSGQLAQYFGPGTRLLVL.

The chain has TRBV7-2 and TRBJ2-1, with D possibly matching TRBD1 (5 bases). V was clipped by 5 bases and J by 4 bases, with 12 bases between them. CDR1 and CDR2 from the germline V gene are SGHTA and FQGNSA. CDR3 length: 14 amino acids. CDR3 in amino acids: CASSPRQLYNEQFF. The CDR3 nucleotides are TGTGCCAGCAGCCCCAGACAGCTATACAATGAGCAGTTCTTC.

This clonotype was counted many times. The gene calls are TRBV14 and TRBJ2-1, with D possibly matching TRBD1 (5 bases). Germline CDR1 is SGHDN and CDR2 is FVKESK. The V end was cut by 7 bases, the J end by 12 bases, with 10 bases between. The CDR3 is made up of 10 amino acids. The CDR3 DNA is TGTGCCAGCAAGAAGGGGCGGCAGTTCTTC. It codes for CASKKGRQFF.

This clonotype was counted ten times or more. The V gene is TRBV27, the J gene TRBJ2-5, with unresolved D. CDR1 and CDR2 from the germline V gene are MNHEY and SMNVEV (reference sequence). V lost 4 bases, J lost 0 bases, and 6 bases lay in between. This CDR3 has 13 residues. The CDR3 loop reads CASSSPYQETQYF. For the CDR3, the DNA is TGTGCCAGCAGTTCCCCGTACCAAGAGACCCAGTACTTC.

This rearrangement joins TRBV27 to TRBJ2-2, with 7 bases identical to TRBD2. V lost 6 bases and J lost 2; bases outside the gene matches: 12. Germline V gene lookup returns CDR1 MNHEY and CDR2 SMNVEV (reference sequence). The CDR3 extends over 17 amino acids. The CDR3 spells CASRYLGGTANTGELFF. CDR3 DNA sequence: TGTGCCAGCAGATATCTGGGGGGGACGGCTAACACCGGGGAGCTGTTTTTT.

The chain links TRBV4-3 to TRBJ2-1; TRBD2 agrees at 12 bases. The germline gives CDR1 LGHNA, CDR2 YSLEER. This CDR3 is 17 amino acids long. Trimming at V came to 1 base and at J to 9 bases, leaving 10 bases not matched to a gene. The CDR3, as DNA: TGCGCCAGCAGCCAAGCCACTCTAGCGGGAGGGCATAGTGAGCAGTTCTTC. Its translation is CASSQATLAGGHSEQFF.

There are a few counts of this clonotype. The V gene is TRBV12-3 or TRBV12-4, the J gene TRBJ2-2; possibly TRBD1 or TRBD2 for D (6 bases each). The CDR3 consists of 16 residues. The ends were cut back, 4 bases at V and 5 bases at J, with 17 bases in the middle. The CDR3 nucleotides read TGTGCCAGCAGTTCCCAGTGGGGGGCGAGGACCGGGGAGCTGTTTTTT. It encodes CASSSQWGARTGELFF.

The CDR3, as DNA: TGTGCCAGCAGCACCCAACAGGGGGCGGGTCAGAGAAAACTGTTTTTT. It codes for CASSTQQGAGQRKLFF. The V call is TRBV7-2, the J call TRBJ1-4, with TRBD1 matching 9 bases. V shed 5 bases, J shed 10 bases, and the junction held 14 bases outside the gene matches. This CDR3 has 16 residues. From germline, CDR1 is SGHTA and CDR2 FQGNSA.

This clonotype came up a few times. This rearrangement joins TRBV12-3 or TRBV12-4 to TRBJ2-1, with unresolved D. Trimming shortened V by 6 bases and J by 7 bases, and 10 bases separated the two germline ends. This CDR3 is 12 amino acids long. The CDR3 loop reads CASRHRTNEQFF. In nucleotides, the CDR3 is TGTGCCAGCAGACACCGAACTAATGAGCAGTTCTTC.